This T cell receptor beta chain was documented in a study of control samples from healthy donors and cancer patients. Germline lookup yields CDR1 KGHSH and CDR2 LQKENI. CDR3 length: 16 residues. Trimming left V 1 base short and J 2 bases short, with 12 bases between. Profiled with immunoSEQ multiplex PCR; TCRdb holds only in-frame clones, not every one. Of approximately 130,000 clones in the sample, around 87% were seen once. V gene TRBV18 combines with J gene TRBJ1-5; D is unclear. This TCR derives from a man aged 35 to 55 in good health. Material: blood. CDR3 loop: CASSPLRPAGNQPQHF. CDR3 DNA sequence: TGTGCCAGCTCACCACTCCGCCCGGCAGGCAATCAGCCCCAGCATTTT. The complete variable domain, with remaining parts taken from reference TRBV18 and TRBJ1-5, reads NAGVMQNPRHLVRRRGQEARLRCSPMKGHSHVYWYRQLPEEGLKFMVYLQKENIIDESGMPKERFSAEFPKEGPSILRIQQVVRGDSAAYFCASSPLRPAGNQPQHFGDGTRLSIL.